The rows below give T cell receptor beta chains drawn from one sample of a study of blood T cell repertoires in COVID-19. Profiling relied on immunoSEQ multiplex PCR, and the TCRdb table lists in-frame clones only, not all of them. The sample includes fewer than 60,000 clones, around 90% seen only once; the top ten take about a tenth. The sample comprised peripheral blood. The receptors come from a human donor with acute or convalescent COVID-19. The donor label of this sample is uncertain. Both conserved end residues are part of each CDR3. Fields, in order: V gene, clone size, D gene, J gene, CDR3 DNA, CDR3 protein. D genes are given only for firm matches. The size entry is marked missing in some rows and otherwise reads once, few, many or a size class.

v_call: TRBV11-3; clone_size: NA; d_call: NA; j_call: TRBJ2-1; cdr3_nt: TGTGCCAGCAGCTCGGGGTCCAATGAGCAGTTCTTC; cdr3_aa: CASSSGSNEQFF
v_call: TRBV5-6; clone_size: NA; d_call: TRBD2; j_call: TRBJ2-5; cdr3_nt: TGTGCCAGCAGCTTGTGGGTAGCGGGGGGGCGAGAGACCCAGTACTTC; cdr3_aa: CASSLWVAGGRETQYF
v_call: TRBV2; clone_size: NA; d_call: NA; j_call: TRBJ1-5; cdr3_nt: TGTGCCAGCAGTGTGATGGGGGCGAATCAGCCCCAGCATTTT; cdr3_aa: CASSVMGANQPQHF
v_call: TRBV5-1; clone_size: NA; d_call: TRBD1; j_call: TRBJ2-7; cdr3_nt: TGCGCCAGCAGCTTTTCAGGGGGCGCGTACGAGCAGTACTTC; cdr3_aa: CASSFSGGAYEQYF
v_call: TRBV12-3/TRBV12-4; clone_size: NA; d_call: NA; j_call: TRBJ2-1; cdr3_nt: TGTGCCAGCAGTTTTGGGGGCCTGGAGCAGTTCTTC; cdr3_aa: CASSFGGLEQFF
v_call: TRBV9; clone_size: NA; d_call: TRBD1; j_call: TRBJ2-1; cdr3_nt: TGTGCCAGCAGCCCCCGGACAGGGGCCCACAATGAGCAGTTCTTC; cdr3_aa: CASSPRTGAHNEQFF
v_call: TRBV5-1; clone_size: NA; d_call: TRBD1; j_call: TRBJ2-2; cdr3_nt: TGCGCCAGCAGGGGACAGGGGAACACCGGGGAGCTGTTTTTT; cdr3_aa: CASRGQGNTGELFF
v_call: TRBV29-1; clone_size: NA; d_call: NA; j_call: TRBJ1-2; cdr3_nt: TGCAGCGTTAATTACGGGTTGTGGGGCTACACCTTC; cdr3_aa: CSVNYGLWGYTF
v_call: TRBV11-2; clone_size: NA; d_call: NA; j_call: TRBJ1-1; cdr3_nt: TGTGCCAGCAGCCGTACAGGGTACACTGAAGCTTTCTTT; cdr3_aa: CASSRTGYTEAFF
v_call: TRBV7-7; clone_size: NA; d_call: NA; j_call: TRBJ2-2; cdr3_nt: TGTGCCAGCAGCTTAGTGGGACTCGTTTACCCGGGGGAGCTGTTTTTT; cdr3_aa: CASSLVGLVYPGELFF
v_call: TRBV11-2; clone_size: NA; d_call: NA; j_call: TRBJ2-7; cdr3_nt: TGTGCCAGCAGCCCTAGGGGCCGGGTTCCACACGAGCAGTACTTC; cdr3_aa: CASSPRGRVPHEQYF
v_call: TRBV24-1; clone_size: NA; d_call: TRBD2; j_call: TRBJ2-1; cdr3_nt: TGTGCCACCAGTGGGACTAGCGGAACCTACAATGAGCAGTTCTTC; cdr3_aa: CATSGTSGTYNEQFF
v_call: TRBV7-9; clone_size: once; d_call: NA; j_call: TRBJ1-5; cdr3_nt: TGTGCCAGCAGCTTAGGCGCTTCGCCTTACAATCAGCCCCAGCATTTT; cdr3_aa: CASSLGASPYNQPQHF
v_call: TRBV5-4; clone_size: NA; d_call: TRBD2; j_call: TRBJ2-7; cdr3_nt: TGTGCCAGCAGCTCCCCCGGGGGGGTAGTTGGCTACGAGCAGTACTTC; cdr3_aa: CASSSPGGVVGYEQYF
v_call: TRBV5-4; clone_size: few; d_call: NA; j_call: TRBJ1-1; cdr3_nt: TGTGCCAGCAGCTTGGACGCCGGGGGTACTGAAGCTTTCTTT; cdr3_aa: CASSLDAGGTEAFF
v_call: TRBV10-3; clone_size: NA; d_call: TRBD2; j_call: TRBJ2-3; cdr3_nt: TGTGCCATCAGTGTGGGACTAGCGGGAGTAGATACGCAGTATTTT; cdr3_aa: CAISVGLAGVDTQYF
v_call: TRBV5-1; clone_size: NA; d_call: NA; j_call: TRBJ1-6; cdr3_nt: TGCGCCAGCAGCTTGACACAGCTCCTTACATCGCCCCTCCACTTT; cdr3_aa: CASSLTQLLTSPLHF